A selection of T cell receptor beta chains follows, all from one sample in a study of T cells after yellow fever vaccination. One entry per CDR3 protein results from TCRdb running MiXCR on the 5' RACE reads. The sample includes roughly 140,000 distinct CDR3 sequences, roughly 8% of them seen just once. Here the sequenced sample was CD4+ T cells sorted from PBMCs, taken 5 days after the yellow fever booster vaccination. Source of these receptors: a man between 25 and 39 years old who received the YFV17D yellow fever vaccine. Both conserved end residues are part of each CDR3. The D gene is left open where the match is weak. The size field is filled for only some rows; it gives once, few, many or a size class.

many	TRBV20-1	TRBJ2-5	TRBD1	CSAPPGDRYQETQYF	TGCAGTGCTCCACCCGGGGACAGGTATCAAGAGACCCAGTACTTC
many	TRBV12-3/TRBV12-4	TRBJ2-5	TRBD1	CASSITGGETQYF	TGTGCCAGCAGCATAACAGGGGGAGAGACCCAGTACTTC
many	TRBV20-1	TRBJ2-7	.	CSALGDGTSYEQYF	TGCAGTGCCCTTGGGGATGGGACCTCCTACGAGCAGTACTTC
many	TRBV7-9	TRBJ2-5	.	CASSLRGIETQYF	TGTGCCAGCAGCTTAAGGGGGATCGAGACCCAGTACTTC
.	TRBV20-1	TRBJ1-1	TRBD1	CSARRGPGTEAFF	TGCAGTGCTAGAAGGGGGCCCGGCACTGAAGCTTTCTTT
many	TRBV4-2	TRBJ2-7	TRBD1	CASSLQEGDRGLYEQYF	TGTGCCAGCAGCCTCCAAGAAGGAGACAGGGGTTTGTACGAGCAGTACTTC
many	TRBV12-3/TRBV12-4	TRBJ2-2	.	CASTNVSTGELFF	TGTGCCAGCACCAACGTGTCGACCGGGGAGCTGTTTTTT
many	TRBV5-5	TRBJ2-6	.	CASSLAGSPGANVLTF	TGTGCCAGCAGCTTGGCCGGGTCCCCTGGGGCCAACGTCCTGACTTTC
many	TRBV6-5	TRBJ2-1	.	CASSYSWRASYNEQFF	TGTGCCAGCAGTTACTCGTGGAGGGCCTCGTACAATGAGCAGTTCTTC
.	TRBV12-3/TRBV12-4	TRBJ2-1	.	CASSLGGRRILNNEQFF	TGTGCCAGCAGCCTAGGGGGTCGGCGGATACTTAACAATGAGCAGTTCTTC
many	TRBV20-1	TRBJ2-3	.	CSMEGSRADTQYF	TGCAGCATGGAGGGGTCCAGGGCGGATACGCAGTATTTT
many	TRBV18	TRBJ1-1	.	CASSPPYRDSNTEAFF	TGTGCCAGCTCACCACCGTATAGGGACTCGAACACTGAAGCTTTCTTT
many	TRBV15	TRBJ2-7	.	CATSRSRRGGQIYEQYF	TGTGCCACCAGCAGATCCCGCAGGGGAGGACAGATCTACGAGCAGTACTTC